The clone carrying this T cell receptor (beta chain) appeared once. The antigen is undetermined. V dropped 6 bases and J dropped 4; count of bases not matched to a gene: 3. In germline, CDR1 is ENHRY, CDR2 SYGVKD. The CDR3 runs to 15 residues. Genomic DNA served as template for TCR beta VDJ and CDR3 profiling. TCRdb used MiXCR to reprocess the reads, holding one entry per CDR3 protein. Of approximately 180,000 distinct CDR3 sequences in the sample, 63% were seen once. This sample is part of a study of CD8+CD57+ T cells in acquired aplastic anemia. Across the study: Quantities of DNA derived from sorted CD4+ and CD8+ cells averaged 3.2 ug.

Study results and caveats: Comparison of patients with controls identified about 30 shared CD8+ CDR3 sequences. No significant patient-versus-control difference appeared in CD8+ Simpson's diversity.

All sequencing subjects had displayed CD8+CD57+ cell expansion on flow cytometry. The origin of this receptor is a human donor with aplastic anemia. The source material was sorted CD4+, CD8+, or CD8+CD57+ T cells (not recorded which) from PBMCs. The chain joins TRBV10-3 to TRBJ2-1; 13 positions agree with TRBD2. The CDR3 DNA reads TGTGCCATCAGAGGGACTAGCGGGAAGTACAATGAGCAGTTCTTC. Its protein product is CAIRGTSGKYNEQFF.